The 15 T cell receptor beta chains below come from one sample, sequenced in a study of post-analysis software for immune sequencing data. Their antigens remain unidentified. The TCR beta cDNA libraries contained unique molecular identifiers. TCRdb re-analysed the PCR reads in MiXCR, keeping a single row per CDR3 protein. Of about 540,000 distinct CDR3 sequences in the sample, 30% to 40% were seen once. Overall study results and limits: Among several TRBV segments more frequent in patients than controls were TRBV5-6, TRBV5-1 and TRBV20-1.

Sequencing was done on a sample of blood. The receptors were gathered from a girl younger than 18 with multiple sclerosis.

This clonotype occurred many times. This chain links TRBV12-3 or TRBV12-4 with TRBJ2-1; tentative D call: TRBD1 (6 bases). The CDR3 covers 14 residues. The V end was cut by 2 bases, the J end by 7 bases, with 12 bases between. CDR3 bases: TGTGCCAGCAGTTTAAGGACAGTCGGAAATGAGCAGTTCTTC. Translated, it gives CASSLRTVGNEQFF.

This rearrangement joins TRBV5-4 to TRBJ2-3, with D unresolved. The germline V gene encodes CDR1 SGHNT and CDR2 YYREEE (reference sequence). CDR3 size: 13 residues. V was clipped by 1 base and J by 2 bases, with 5 bases between them. The CDR3 sequence: CASSLYLTDTQYF. In DNA, the CDR3 is TGTGCCAGCAGCTTGTATCTCACAGATACGCAGTATTTT.

In this sample, this clonotype turned up a few times. V gene TRBV29-1 combines with J gene TRBJ1-2; D unclear. In germline, CDR1 is SQVTM, CDR2 ANQGSEA. The CDR3 spans 12 residues. Trimming left V 2 bases short and J 0 bases short, with 4 bases between. CDR3 sequence reads: CSVEQSNYGYTF. Written as DNA, the CDR3 is TGCAGCGTTGAACAGTCTAACTATGGCTACACCTTC.

V usage is TRBV3-1 and J usage is TRBJ2-3; D is ambiguous. CDR3 length: 13 amino acids. V lost 3 bases, J lost 4 bases, and 8 bases lay in between. CDR1 is LGHDT and CDR2 is YNNKEL in the germline V gene (reference sequence). The CDR3 region has the DNA TGTGCCAGCAGCCAGGATTTAGCAGATACGCAGTATTTT. This sequence encodes CASSQDLADTQYF.

The chain joins TRBV6-5 to TRBJ1-6; D possibly corresponds to TRBD1 (5 bases). Trimming cost V 8 bases and J 10 bases, with 18 bases left between them. The CDR3 spans 14 residues. Per the germline V gene, CDR1 is MNHEY and CDR2 is SVGAGI. CDR3 amino acids: CASYGVGAGSPLHF. CDR3 sequence (DNA): TGTGCCAGCTACGGGGTAGGGGCTGGGTCACCCCTCCACTTT.

The chain employs TRBV20-1 and TRBJ1-2; D might be TRBD1 (5 bases). CDR1 DFQATT and CDR2 SNEGSKA come from the germline V gene (reference sequence). The CDR3 consists of 13 residues. V was cut by 0 bases and J by 8 bases, with 13 bases left in between. The CDR3 DNA follows: TGCAGTGCTAGAGATAAGGGACCCAGAGGCTACACCTTC. It codes for CSARDKGPRGYTF.

The chain employs TRBV7-9 and TRBJ2-3; no reliable D call. This CDR3 contains 13 residues. Germline V gene lookup returns CDR1 SEHNR and CDR2 FQNEAQ (reference sequence). V dropped 5 bases and J dropped 4 bases, with 10 bases sitting between them. In nucleotides, the CDR3 is TGTGCCAGCAGCCCCTCTGCCGCAGATACGCAGTATTTT. As protein: CASSPSAADTQYF.

This clonotype turned up a few times. The gene calls are TRBV6-6 and TRBJ2-5, with 7 bases aligning to TRBD1. Trimming at V came to 1 base and at J to 0 bases, leaving 5 bases not matched to a gene. There are 16 residues in the CDR3. Germline V gene sequence: CDR1 MNHNY, CDR2 SVGAGI (reference sequence). CDR3 coding DNA: TGTGCCAGCAGTTACTTCCAAGACAGGGACCAAGAGACCCAGTACTTC. It encodes CASSYFQDRDQETQYF.

V and J are TRBV2 and TRBJ2-5, with TRBD1 as a possible D gene (6 bases). The germline V gene encodes CDR1 SNHLY and CDR2 FYNNEI. V was cut by 4 bases and J by 9 bases, with 9 bases left in between. This CDR3 region has 11 residues. The CDR3 spells CASSGTGPQYF. The CDR3 coding sequence is TGTGCCAGCAGTGGCACAGGGCCCCAGTACTTC.

This clonotype was seen a few times. The chain employs TRBV20-1 and TRBJ2-5, with TRBD2 as a possible D gene (5 bases). CDR3 length: 17 residues. CDR1 and CDR2 (germline): DFQATT, SNEGSKA (reference sequence). V gave up 0 bases and J gave up 5 bases, with 22 bases separating them. CDR3 amino acids: CSARDGVGVNPGETQYF. The CDR3 bases are TGCAGTGCTAGAGATGGAGTCGGTGTCAACCCGGGGGAGACCCAGTACTTC.

This chain connects TRBV2 to TRBJ2-7; either TRBD1 or TRBD2 may supply D (5 bases each). Looked up from germline, CDR1 is SNHLY and CDR2 is FYNNEI. The CDR3 extends over 13 amino acids. V dropped 3 bases and J dropped 6 bases, with 12 bases sitting between them. The CDR3 region has the DNA TGTGCCAGCAGTGAGGTCAGGGACGGCGAGCAGTACTTC. Its protein is CASSEVRDGEQYF. The full variable domain, rest sourced from reference TRBV2 and TRBJ2-7, is EPEVTQTPSHQVTQMGQEVILRCVPISNHLYFYWYRQILGQKVEFLVSFYNNEISEKSEIFDDQFSVERPDGSNFTLKIRSTKLEDSAMYFCASSEVRDGEQYFGPGTRLTVT.

This clonotype has just a few counts. The rearrangement uses TRBV20-1 and TRBJ1-5; D might be TRBD1 (6 bases). The CDR3 extends over 20 amino acids. Germline loops: CDR1 DFQATT, CDR2 SNEGSKA (reference sequence). V gave up 2 bases and J gave up 0 bases, with 26 bases separating them. The CDR3 loop reads CSARQIKQGGVGYSNQPQHF. The CDR3 coding sequence is TGCAGTGCTAGACAAATTAAACAGGGTGGAGTGGGGTATAGCAATCAGCCCCAGCATTTT.

As regards this clonotype: At one end the junction does not follow the germline gene, possibly because of a read error. The gene calls are TRBV29-1 and TRBJ2-5, with D unresolved. Germline V CDR1 and CDR2: SQVTM, ANQGSEA. CDR3 length equals 13 residues. The CDR3 loop is CSVEGPRGETRYF. The CDR3 DNA is TGCAGCGTTGAAGGACCCCGAGGAGAGACCCGGTACTTC.

This rearrangement joins TRBV5-1 to TRBJ2-3; D call uncertain. With 5 bases removed from V and 0 bases from J, the gap between germline ends came to 13 bases. This CDR3 is built from 15 residues. Per the germline V gene, CDR1 is SGHRS and CDR2 is YFSETQ. CDR3 protein: CASSRNTPSTDTQYF. CDR3 DNA: TGCGCCAGCAGTCGAAACACCCCTAGCACAGATACGCAGTATTTT.

The chain joins TRBV9 to TRBJ2-1, with TRBD1 as a possible D gene (5 bases). The germline CDR1 and CDR2 sequences are SGDLS and YYNGEE. Trimming took off 3 bases at V and 9 bases at J, with 13 bases between the two ends. This CDR3 contains 13 residues. CDR3: CASSEEWGGEQFF. For the CDR3, the DNA is TGTGCCAGCAGCGAAGAGTGGGGCGGTGAGCAGTTCTTC.